This T cell receptor (beta chain) was profiled in a study of blood T cell repertoires in COVID-19. The overall study: COVID-19 samples from acute and convalescent phases originated in the United States, Italy and Spain. Sources were T cells, B-cell-depleted T cells, or PBMCs; the material itself was cDNA or gDNA.

CDR1 is SGHTA and CDR2 is FQGNSA in the germline V gene. The CDR3 loop spans 15 amino acids. Trimming removed 5 bases from V and 3 bases from J; junction bases left unmatched: 7. Per the authors' pipeline: Quantification of nucleated cells was approximated via reference gene primer amplification. TCRdb's copy holds only in-frame clones and misses some; the assay was immunoSEQ multiplex PCR. V and J calls and clone size are as listed in that table; D and trimming were resolved from the DNA. The sample shows about 250,000 clones, approximately 85% of them seen only once. The sequencing input was peripheral blood. This TCR was recovered from a man aged 45 to 65 with active or convalescent COVID-19. The chain links TRBV7-2 to TRBJ1-5; 7 nucleotides agree with TRBD1. The CDR3 here is CASSRGQQANQPQHF. CDR3 nucleotide sequence: TGTGCCAGCAGCAGGGGACAGCAAGCCAATCAGCCCCAGCATTTT.